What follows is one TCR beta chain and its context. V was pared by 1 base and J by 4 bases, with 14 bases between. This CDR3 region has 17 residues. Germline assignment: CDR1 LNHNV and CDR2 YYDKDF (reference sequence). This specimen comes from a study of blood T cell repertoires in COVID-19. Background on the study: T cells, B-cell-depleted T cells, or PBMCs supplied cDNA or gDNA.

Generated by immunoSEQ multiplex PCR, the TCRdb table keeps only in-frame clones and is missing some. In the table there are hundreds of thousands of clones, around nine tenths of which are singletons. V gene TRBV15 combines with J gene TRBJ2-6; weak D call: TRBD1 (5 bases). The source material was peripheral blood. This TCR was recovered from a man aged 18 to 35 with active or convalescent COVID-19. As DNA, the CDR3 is TGTGCCACCAGCAGAGGCCCCACAGGATCCGGGGCCAACGTCCTGACTTTC. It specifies CATSRGPTGSGANVLTF.